The rows below give T cell receptor beta chains drawn from one sample of a study of T-cell memory formation after mild COVID-19. Using its own MiXCR run on the 5' RACE reads, TCRdb lists one record per CDR3 protein. The sample records more than 300,000 distinct CDR3 sequences, approximately 22% being singletons. The material sequenced was PBMCs or a T cell subset sorted from them (not recorded which). The source of these receptors is a man between 18 and 29 years old who had mild COVID-19 (a few samples of this study predate the infection). Cell type and time point are not known. Each CDR3 is given with its conserved first and last residue. Fields, in order: CDR3 length, clone size, V gene, D gene, J gene, CDR3 DNA, CDR3 protein. D genes are given only for firm matches. Some rows have no size entry. The others give once, few or many, or a class for an expanded clone.

>15|few|TRBV10-3|TRBD2|TRBJ2-3
TGTGCCATCAGGGGACTAGCGGGGGATACCGATACGCAGTATTTT
CAIRGLAGDTDTQYF
>15|many|TRBV12-3/TRBV12-4|TRBD1|TRBJ1-5
TGTGCCAGCAATCCGGGACAGGGATTCAATCAGCCCCAGCATTTT
CASNPGQGFNQPQHF
>15|few|TRBV5-1|.|TRBJ1-1
TGCGCCAGCAACCCGACCGCAGGGGCTGACACTGAAGCTTTCTTT
CASNPTAGADTEAFF
>15|few|TRBV5-1|.|TRBJ2-2
TGCGCCAGCAGCTCGGGCACCACGAACACCGGGGAGCTGTTTTTT
CASSSGTTNTGELFF
>16|.|TRBV7-9|TRBD2|TRBJ2-3
TGTGCCAGCAGAAGGGGAGCGGGGGCCCCCACAGATACGCAGTATTTT
CASRRGAGAPTDTQYF
>10|.|TRBV29-1|.|TRBJ1-2
TGCAGCGTTGGAAGACTTGGCTACACCTTC
CSVGRLGYTF
>16|few|TRBV7-7|.|TRBJ2-5
TGTGCTAGCAGCTTAGGTGCGGGGGCTGGCCAAGAGACCCAGTACTTC
CASSLGAGAGQETQYF
>14|.|TRBV5-3|.|TRBJ2-5
TGTGCCAGAAGCATGGCGCGACCTGGGGAGACCCAGTACTTC
CARSMARPGETQYF
>15|few|TRBV6-4|TRBD2|TRBJ2-1
TGTGCCAGCAGAGACCTAGCGGGGGCCAAGAATGAGCAGTTCTTC
CASRDLAGAKNEQFF
>14|.|TRBV27|.|TRBJ2-1
TGTGCCAGCAGTCGGACGATCGGGGGCAATGAGCAGTTCTTC
CASSRTIGGNEQFF
>15|.|TRBV7-2|.|TRBJ1-1
TGTGCCAGCAGCCTCTCGGCGAGCATGAGGACTGAAGCTTTCTTT
CASSLSASMRTEAFF
>18|.|TRBV12-3/TRBV12-4|TRBD1|TRBJ2-5
TGTGCCAGCAGCATTCGCGCCCCCCGGGACAGGAGGTTGGAGACCCAGTACTTC
CASSIRAPRDRRLETQYF
>15|.|TRBV20-1|.|TRBJ2-2
TGCAGTGCGATAGACAGAGTTACGAACACCGGGGAGCTGTTTTTT
CSAIDRVTNTGELFF
>12|many|TRBV20-1|.|TRBJ1-5
TGCAGTGCTAGCTTGGCTAATCAGCCCCAGCATTTT
CSASLANQPQHF
>15|few|TRBV9|TRBD2|TRBJ2-1
TGTGCCAGCAGTCTTGCGGGGGGGCAGAGCAATGAGCAGTTCTTC
CASSLAGGQSNEQFF